A selection of T cell receptor beta chains follows, all from one sample in a study of CD8 T cells in ankylosing spondylitis. TCRdb ran MiXCR on the 5' RACE reads and lists one entry per CDR3 protein. The table lists about 180,000 distinct CDR3 sequences, approximately 9.9% of them singletons. What was sequenced was blood, either unsorted or a sorted T cell fraction (not recorded which). These receptors were taken from a female donor with ankylosing spondylitis or in good health (not recorded which). The CDR3 runs from the conserved cysteine through the conserved F or W. The order of the fields is CDR3 DNA, CDR3 protein, J gene, clone size, D gene, V gene. D genes are given only for firm matches. A clone size is listed for some rows: how often the clone was seen (once, few, many), or a class if it is expanded.

TGTGCCAGCAAGGCCACTGAGAGCAATCAGCCCCAGCATTTT CASKATESNQPQHF TRBJ1-5 NA NA TRBV27
TGTGCCAGCAGTATGACAGGGATCAATACGCAGTATTTT CASSMTGINTQYF TRBJ2-3 once TRBD1 TRBV27
TGCAGTGCTAGAGATCAATCCAGGGCCTACTACGAGCAGTACTTC CSARDQSRAYYEQYF TRBJ2-7 few NA TRBV20-1
TGTGCCAGCAGTAAAACTGGGGCCAACGTCCTGACTTTC CASSKTGANVLTF TRBJ2-6 few NA TRBV25-1
TGCGCCAGCAGCCAAGATTCGGTTGCCGGGCCTAATTCACCCCTCCACTTT CASSQDSVAGPNSPLHF TRBJ1-6 few NA TRBV4-3
TGTGCCAGCAGTCCGGACTTTCTCAATGAGCAGTTCTTC CASSPDFLNEQFF TRBJ2-1 few NA TRBV27
TGTGCCAGCAGTGAGCACGTCACAAACACTGAAGCTTTCTTT CASSEHVTNTEAFF TRBJ1-1 NA NA TRBV2
TGCGCCAGCAGCTTCGGGGGGGAACGTCGCCGGGAGCTGTTTTTT CASSFGGERRRELFF TRBJ2-2 many TRBD2 TRBV5-1
TGTGCCAGCAGCTACATAGCGGGAGCCTACAATGAGCAGTTCTTC CASSYIAGAYNEQFF TRBJ2-1 NA TRBD2 TRBV7-2
TGTGCCAGCAGTTTTATCCGACAGGGGCCGTCACCCTCTGGGGCCAACGTCCTGACTTTC CASSFIRQGPSPSGANVLTF TRBJ2-6 NA TRBD1 TRBV27
TGTGCCAGCTCCGCCCCAGGGAGGTCCTACGAGCAGTACTTC CASSAPGRSYEQYF TRBJ2-7 many NA TRBV7-9
TGTGCCAGCAGTTTACCTATCCGGGCCCTTAACAATGAGCAGTTCTTC CASSLPIRALNNEQFF TRBJ2-1 few NA TRBV28
TGTGCCAGCAGTTTGTCCGGGACCTTTCCCTACGAGCAGTACTTC CASSLSGTFPYEQYF TRBJ2-7 few NA TRBV28
TGCGCCAGCACCGTGGACCTCGGTACAGGGCAGGGGTCCGCTGAAGCTTTCTTT CASTVDLGTGQGSAEAFF TRBJ1-1 NA NA TRBV5-1
TGTGCCAGCAGCCTTAACACCGGGGAGCTGTTTTTT CASSLNTGELFF TRBJ2-2 many NA TRBV9
TGTGCCAGCAGCTTCGGGAGCGTCTCCTATAATTCACCCCTCCACTTT CASSFGSVSYNSPLHF TRBJ1-6 NA NA TRBV7-9
TGTGCCACCAGTGCCGGGCCCGGCCAGGAGGAGACCCAGTACTTC CATSAGPGQEETQYF TRBJ2-5 many NA TRBV24-1
TGTGCCAGCAGGCAGGGGGCCTACTTCGAGCAGTACTTC CASRQGAYFEQYF TRBJ2-7 NA TRBD1 TRBV27
TGTGCCAGCAGTCCCGGGCCGGGCCTAGAAGCTTTCTTT CASSPGPGLEAFF TRBJ1-1 NA NA TRBV27
TGTGCCAGCAGTCTACTAGCGGGAGGGGGTTACAATGAGCAGTTCTTC CASSLLAGGGYNEQFF TRBJ2-1 few TRBD2 TRBV12-3/TRBV12-4
TGTGCCAGCAGCTTAACCCCCGGGACGCCAATCTACGAGCAGTACTTC CASSLTPGTPIYEQYF TRBJ2-7 few NA TRBV7-6
TGTGCCAGCAGCCAAGGTGTGGTCCCTCTGGCTAGCGGGGAGAATGAGCAGTTCTTC CASSQGVVPLASGENEQFF TRBJ2-1 many TRBD2 TRBV4-2
TGTGCCAGCAGCATGGACTGGGAGGGCTCCTACAATGAGCAGTTCTTC CASSMDWEGSYNEQFF TRBJ2-1 few TRBD2 TRBV5-5
TGTGCCAGCCCCCCGCACGGACCCTACAATGAGCAGTTCTTC CASPPHGPYNEQFF TRBJ2-1 NA NA TRBV12-1
TGTGCCAGCAGCTCACCGGGACAGGGGGCAGTTGAGCAGTTCTTC CASSSPGQGAVEQFF TRBJ2-1 NA TRBD1 TRBV5-4
TGTGCCAGCAGTTCCCCTCTCGGGACTAGCGGGAAATCAGATACGCAGTATTTT CASSSPLGTSGKSDTQYF TRBJ2-3 NA TRBD2 TRBV27
TGTGCCAGCCGACGTACAGGGAACACTGAAGCTTTCTTT CASRRTGNTEAFF TRBJ1-1 NA NA TRBV6-1
TGTGCCAGCAGCCCCCTCCCGGGACTAGAGGGGGAGACCCAGTACTTC CASSPLPGLEGETQYF TRBJ2-5 many TRBD2 TRBV7-8
TGTGCCAGCAGCCAGTACGGGGGGACCAAAAACATTCAGTACTTC CASSQYGGTKNIQYF TRBJ2-4 NA TRBD2 TRBV14
TGTGCCACCAGTGATTATGCCCCGACCGAGGGTTCCACAGATACGCAGTATTTT CATSDYAPTEGSTDTQYF TRBJ2-3 few NA TRBV24-1
TGTGCCAGCAGCTCACTAGGCCAAGAGACCCAGTACTTC CASSSLGQETQYF TRBJ2-5 NA NA TRBV13
TGCAGCACGGGGGACGGGTCAAACACTGAAGCTTTCTTT CSTGDGSNTEAFF TRBJ1-1 few NA TRBV29-1
TGTGCCAGCAGCTTAGAGTTGCGAAAAAACATTCAGTACTTC CASSLELRKNIQYF TRBJ2-4 NA NA TRBV11-3
TGTGCCAGCGAGCTAGCGGGAGGTATTAATGAGCAGTTCTTC CASELAGGINEQFF TRBJ2-1 few TRBD2 TRBV7-8
TGTGCCAGCAATATCTGGGGCGCGAATGAGCAGTTCTTC CASNIWGANEQFF TRBJ2-1 NA NA TRBV9
TGTGCCAGCAGCGCCACCGTCTCGGGAAACCCTAACGAGCAGTACTTC CASSATVSGNPNEQYF TRBJ2-7 NA NA TRBV7-6
TGTGCCTGGAGCAGCGGGAGGGCCGATGAGCAGTTCTTC CAWSSGRADEQFF TRBJ2-1 few TRBD2 TRBV30
TGTGCCATCAGTGATTGGACCGGGGACACCGGGGAGCTGTTTTTT CAISDWTGDTGELFF TRBJ2-2 few NA TRBV10-3
TGTGCCAGCAGTTCCTCAGCGGAAACTTACAATGAGCAGTTCTTC CASSSSAETYNEQFF TRBJ2-1 few NA TRBV28
TGTGCCAGCAGCTTAGAGATACAGAGTCCCTTCCAAGAGACCCAGTACTTC CASSLEIQSPFQETQYF TRBJ2-5 many NA TRBV7-8
TGTGCCAGCAGCTTGGCCAGAAGGACGGTGAACACTGAAGCTTTCTTT CASSLARRTVNTEAFF TRBJ1-1 few NA TRBV5-6
TGTGCCACCAGTGACTCCGGACTAGCAGGGACCCTCGAGCAGTTCTTC CATSDSGLAGTLEQFF TRBJ2-1 many TRBD2 TRBV24-1
TGTGCCAGCAGCCGTGGGACGGGTAACAAAAACATTCAGTACTTC CASSRGTGNKNIQYF TRBJ2-4 NA NA TRBV6-1
TGCAGTGCTAGAGATGGGACAGAGAGAGAGACCCAGTACTTC CSARDGTERETQYF TRBJ2-5 NA TRBD1 TRBV20-1
TGCAGCGTAGCAGGGGTAGGGAGCAATCAGCCCCAGCATTTT CSVAGVGSNQPQHF TRBJ1-5 many NA TRBV29-1